These 18 T cell receptor beta chains were sequenced from one sample in a study of T-cell reconstitution after alpha-beta-depleted transplantation in children. Unique molecular identifiers tagged the TCRbeta library. Each CDR3 protein gets one entry after TCRdb re-called the PCR reads with MiXCR. The repertoire has 450,000 to 700,000 distinct CDR3 sequences, 27% of them found once; the top ten carry 30% to 45%. The material sequenced was PBMCs, taken before TCRalphabeta/CD19-depleted stem cell transplant. These receptors all come from a boy younger than two with Wiskott-Aldrich syndrome, due to receive a stem cell transplant.

The chain combines TRBV12-3 or TRBV12-4 with TRBJ2-1; 7 bases agree with TRBD1. V dropped 8 bases and J dropped 3; count of bases not matched to a gene: 7. The CDR3 spans 14 residues. In DNA form, the CDR3 reads TGTGCCAGCGGGACCGGGACAGTCTACAATGAGCAGTTCTTC. It encodes CASGTGTVYNEQFF.

This clonotype was recorded a few times. This rearrangement joins TRBV7-9 to TRBJ2-7; the match to TRBD2 covers 9 bases. There are 15 residues in the CDR3. J gave up 2 bases and V 5 bases, and 7 bases lay outside the gene matches. The V gene's germline CDR1 is SEHNR and CDR2 FQNEAQ (reference sequence). CDR3 nucleotides: TGTGCCAGCAGCCCCCCCAGCGGGAGGCCCTACGAGCAGTACTTC. It codes for CASSPPSGRPYEQYF.

The table lists this clonotype with a few counts. The V call is TRBV18, the J call TRBJ2-3; D might be TRBD1 (8 bases). The V end lost 0 bases, the J end lost 6 bases, and 13 bases lay between the germline ends. CDR1 and CDR2 (germline): KGHSH, LQKENI. The CDR3 loop spans 15 amino acids. CDR3 loop: CASSPPGGTGDTQYF. CDR3 nucleotide sequence: TGTGCCAGCTCACCACCGGGGGGGACAGGCGATACGCAGTATTTT.

This clonotype was seen a handful of times. The rearrangement links TRBV5-1 to TRBJ1-6; 9 bases match TRBD1. V was clipped by 4 bases and J by 7 bases; unmatched bases: 9. The CDR3 contains 16 residues. Germline V CDR1 and CDR2: SGHRS, YFSETQ. CDR3 region: CASSTNTGGGNSPLHF. CDR3 coding DNA: TGCGCCAGCAGCACTAATACAGGGGGCGGAAATTCACCCCTCCACTTT.

The chain has TRBV28 and TRBJ1-1; possible D gene TRBD1, 6 bases. Germline V gene sequence: CDR1 MDHEN, CDR2 SYDVKM. The CDR3 is 14 residues long. V shed 2 bases and J shed 4 bases, with 11 bases lying between them. CDR3 bases: TGTGCCAGCAGTTTACGGGGGGCGGTCACTGAAGCTTTCTTT. Amino acids: CASSLRGAVTEAFF.

This clonotype was picked up a small number of times. This chain joins TRBV29-1 and TRBJ2-1; 13 nucleotides line up with TRBD2. This CDR3 comprises 14 residues. The J segment lost 7 bases and the V segment lost 7 bases, leaving 7 bases of the junction unmatched. From germline, CDR1 is SQVTM and CDR2 ANQGSEA. CDR3 sequence: CSAWTSGSENEQFF. CDR3 nucleotide sequence: TGCAGCGCTTGGACTAGCGGGAGCGAAAATGAGCAGTTCTTC.

This chain uses TRBV2 with TRBJ2-7; D uncertain. V lost 4 bases to trimming and J lost 2 bases, with 12 bases between them. Germline V lookup: CDR1 SNHLY, CDR2 FYNNEI. This CDR3 spans 14 amino acids. The CDR3 bases are TGTGCCAGCAGTGCTGGGCGGACGACCTACGAGCAGTACTTC. It yields the protein CASSAGRTTYEQYF.

This clonotype was seen a handful of times. The J gene is TRBJ1-4, the V gene TRBV5-1; D uncertain. The CDR3 is 15 amino acids. CDR1 and CDR2 from the germline V gene are SGHRS and YFSETQ. V lost 0 bases to trimming and J lost 3 bases, with 9 bases between them. The CDR3 loop is CASSLELNPNEKLFF. In nucleotides, the CDR3 is TGCGCCAGCAGCTTGGAGCTGAATCCTAATGAAAAACTGTTTTTT.

The gene calls are TRBV5-1 and TRBJ2-3; D unclear. V was shortened by 8 bases and J by 0 bases, with 10 bases between the two germline ends. The CDR3 runs to 13 residues. CDR1 is SGHRS and CDR2 is YFSETQ in the germline V gene. The CDR3 is CASAESSTDTQYF. In DNA, the CDR3 is TGCGCCAGTGCCGAGTCTAGCACAGATACGCAGTATTTT.

This clonotype appeared a few times. The chain recombines TRBV24-1 with TRBJ2-1; 8 bases line up with TRBD2. Germline V CDR1 and CDR2: KGHDR, SFDVKD. This CDR3 contains 15 residues. V gave up 5 bases and J gave up 6 bases; unmatched junction bases: 8. This CDR3 is CATSVPGGPGNEQFF. As DNA, the CDR3 is TGTGCCACCAGTGTGCCGGGAGGGCCGGGCAATGAGCAGTTCTTC.

This clonotype was observed a handful of times. The chain combines TRBV11-2 with TRBJ2-1; 9 bases match TRBD1. Per the germline V gene, CDR1 is SGHAT and CDR2 is FQNNGV. The CDR3 runs 15 residues. The junction had 4 bases not matched to a gene; V was cut back by 4 bases and J by 3 bases. The CDR3 is CASSSDRGYYNEQFF. CDR3 nucleotides: TGTGCCAGCAGCTCGGACAGGGGTTACTACAATGAGCAGTTCTTC. Together with reference TRBV11-2 and TRBJ2-1, the CDR3 gives the full variable domain: EAGVAQSPRYKIIEKRQSVAFWCNPISGHATLYWYQQILGQGPKLLIQFQNNGVVDDSQLPKDRFSAERLKGVDSTLKIQPAKLEDSAVYLCASSSDRGYYNEQFFGPGTRLTVL.

The rearrangement joins TRBV20-1 to TRBJ2-6; D not resolved. Germline assignment: CDR1 DFQATT and CDR2 SNEGSKA (reference sequence). Deletions cut 6 bases from V and 3 bases from J, with 9 bases between. The CDR3 contains 13 residues. In nucleotides, the CDR3 is TGCAGTGCCGAAACAATTGGGGCCAACGTCCTGACTTTC. This encodes CSAETIGANVLTF.

The V gene is TRBV10-1, the J gene TRBJ2-3, with D uncertain. The length of the CDR3 is 14 residues. Germline V lookup: CDR1 WNHNN, CDR2 SYGVQD (reference sequence). The V end lost 6 bases, the J end lost 4 bases, and 14 bases lay between the germline ends. The CDR3 sequence: CASSLGLISDTQYF. The CDR3 DNA is TGCGCCAGCAGCCTAGGGTTGATATCAGATACGCAGTATTTT.

This chain connects TRBV10-1 to TRBJ2-5; 12 bases fit TRBD2. Germline V CDR1 and CDR2: WNHNN, SYGVQD (reference sequence). The V and J ends lost 5 bases and 3 bases, in that order; junction bases with no gene match: 4. The CDR3 has 15 amino acids. The CDR3 protein is CASSPASGREETQYF. CDR3 DNA: TGCGCCAGCAGTCCCGCTAGCGGGAGGGAAGAGACCCAGTACTTC.

The chain has TRBV5-1 and TRBJ1-4, with no clear D. The CDR3 length is 18 residues. Trimming removed 4 bases from V and 5 bases from J, with 24 bases in between. In germline, CDR1 is SGHRS, CDR2 YFSETQ. This chain's CDR3 is CASSRRPSGPSENEKLFF. The CDR3 region has the DNA TGCGCCAGCAGCCGTAGACCGTCTGGGCCATCCGAAAATGAAAAACTGTTTTTT.

The chain couples TRBV7-2 to TRBJ2-2, with unresolved D. Deletions cut 1 base from V and 5 bases from J, with 11 bases between. The CDR3 has 15 amino acids. Germline lookup yields CDR1 SGHTA and CDR2 FQGNSA. As DNA, the CDR3 is TGTGCCAGCAGCTTAGAGGCCAGAGCTACCGGGGAGCTGTTTTTT. Its protein product is CASSLEARATGELFF.

The chain carries TRBV5-1 and TRBJ2-7; D not certain. Trimming left V 0 bases short and J 2 bases short, with 6 bases between. CDR3 length: 13 amino acids. CDR1 is SGHRS and CDR2 is YFSETQ in the germline V gene. Here the CDR3 reads CASSLVHPYEQYF. CDR3 bases: TGCGCCAGCAGCTTGGTTCATCCCTACGAGCAGTACTTC.

This clonotype was observed a handful of times. CDR3 nucleotide sequence: TGCAGTGCTAGGACTACCTTCAATGAGCAGTTCTTC. It is translated as CSARTTFNEQFF. The V call is TRBV20-1, the J call TRBJ2-1; weak D call: TRBD2 (5 bases). The length of the CDR3 is 12 residues. CDR1 and CDR2 from the germline V gene are DFQATT and SNEGSKA (reference sequence). V was cut by 3 bases and J by 6 bases, with 9 bases left in between.